The clone carrying this T cell receptor beta chain occurred a few times. These data come from a study of human T cells and chemical hapten exposure. CDR1 and CDR2 (germline): SGHVS, FQNEAQ. The CDR3 sequence is 15 residues long. The V gene lost 0 bases and the J gene lost 9 bases, with 18 bases spanning the gap. One entry per CDR3 protein, called by TCRdb with MiXCR from the RACE reads. The table has around 120,000 distinct CDR3 sequences, 13% seen once; the top ten hold 2.8%. Time point reported: pre-sensitization, week 0. The treatment: therapeutic diphenylcyclopropenone sensitization with weekly scalp DPC.

The sequencing used whole blood, collected in connection with sensitization to the hapten diphenylcyclopropenone (DPC). This clonotype originated in a woman under 30 with alopecia areata. Some clones in this sample may be carry-over from other donors' samples. J is TRBJ2-7 and V is TRBV7-8; possible D gene TRBD2, 5 bases. The CDR3 region is CASSLARTPPTRQYF. CDR3 sequence (DNA): TGTGCCAGCAGCTTAGCGCGGACTCCGCCTACGAGGCAGTACTTC.